Each of the 15 T cell receptor beta chains below was sequenced from the same sample in a study of T cell responses to AZD1222 COVID-19 vaccine. Some clones are missing from TCRdb's copy, which holds only in-frame ones; the method was immunoSEQ multiplex PCR. Of 100,000 to 150,000 clones listed, more than 85% are singletons. The sample was peripheral blood, taken on day 0 of AZD1222 vaccination. The receptor source for this set is an adult in good health.

This sequence joins TRBV7-3 and TRBJ1-2; D gene uncertain. The CDR3 runs to 15 residues. V lost 0 bases, J lost 2 bases, and 10 bases lay in between. Germline-derived CDR1 and CDR2 are SGHTA and FQGTGA. The CDR3 coding sequence is TGTGCCAGCAGCTTAACGGGCAGCTCAAACTATGGCTACACCTTC. Protein: CASSLTGSSNYGYTF.

This chain connects TRBV20-1 to TRBJ1-1, with 8 bases fitting TRBD1. The J segment lost 2 bases and the V segment lost 3 bases, leaving 11 bases of the junction unmatched. Germline V gene sequence: CDR1 DFQATT, CDR2 SNEGSKA (reference sequence). The CDR3 is 16 amino acids. CDR3 region: CSASGFGGQGNTEAFF. In nucleotides, the CDR3 is TGCAGTGCTAGTGGATTTGGAGGACAGGGCAACACTGAAGCTTTCTTT.

The rearrangement uses TRBV5-1 and TRBJ1-6, with D possibly being TRBD1 (6 bases). Between the trimmed V and J ends, which lost 0 bases and 0 bases, there was a span of 13 bases. Germline assignment: CDR1 SGHRS and CDR2 YFSETQ. The CDR3 is 18 residues long. CDR3 nucleotide sequence: TGCGCCAGCAGCTTGGGGACAGCGAAGAACTCCTATAATTCACCCCTCCACTTT. Its translation is CASSLGTAKNSYNSPLHF.

This chain connects TRBV6-1 to TRBJ2-1, with 9 bases fitting TRBD1. This CDR3 contains 17 residues. Germline CDR1 reads MNHNS; CDR2 reads SASEGT. V shed 4 bases, J shed 6 bases, and the junction held 13 bases outside the gene matches. As DNA, the CDR3 is TGTGCCAGCAGTGCTGTGGTCCGGGACAGGGTTCGCAATGAGCAGTTCTTC. It is translated as CASSAVVRDRVRNEQFF.

This chain uses TRBV18 with TRBJ2-1, with unresolved D. Germline loops: CDR1 KGHSH, CDR2 LQKENI. There are 15 residues in the CDR3. V was pared by 5 bases and J by 7 bases, with 18 bases between. The CDR3 is CASSGESRPTNEQFF. In DNA form, the CDR3 reads TGTGCCAGCTCAGGCGAATCCAGGCCTACAAATGAGCAGTTCTTC.

The chain couples TRBV30 to TRBJ2-7; a weak D match, TRBD2 (5 bases). The length of the CDR3 is 14 residues. The ends were cut back, 1 base at V and 0 bases at J, with 10 bases in the middle. The germline V gene has CDR1 GTSNPN and CDR2 SVGIG (reference sequence). The CDR3 protein is CAWSGGGYSYEQYF. The CDR3 DNA is TGTGCCTGGAGTGGCGGAGGCTACTCCTACGAGCAGTACTTC. Variable domain in full (rest from reference TRBV30 and TRBJ2-7): SQTIHQWPATLVQPVGSPLSLECTVEGTSNPNLYWYRQAAGRGLQLLFYSVGIGQISSEVPQNLSASRPQDRQFILSSKKLLLSDSGFYLCAWSGGGYSYEQYFGPGTRLTVT.

The J gene is TRBJ2-3, the V gene TRBV7-6; 9 positions match TRBD2. With 5 bases clipped from V and 1 base from J, the junction kept 4 bases outside the gene matches. The germline V gene encodes CDR1 SGHVS and CDR2 FNYEAQ. The CDR3 has 15 residues. Here the CDR3 reads CASSTPSGGTDTQYF. CDR3 in DNA: TGTGCCAGCAGCACCCCTAGCGGGGGCACAGATACGCAGTATTTT.

CDR3 in amino acids: CASRLVAAGVYEQYF. In nucleotides, the CDR3 is TGTGCCAGCAGACTCGTTGCGGCGGGAGTGTACGAGCAGTACTTC. This chain uses TRBV6-5 with TRBJ2-7, with TRBD2 identical over 7 bases. Germline CDR1 MNHEY, CDR2 SVGAGI. Unmatched junction bases numbered 12, after V lost 6 bases and J lost 4 bases. This CDR3 region has 15 residues.

This clone was seen just once. Other DNA sequences in this sample translate to the same CDR3. The genes are TRBV30 and TRBJ2-7; no reliable D call. Germline loops: CDR1 GTSNPN, CDR2 SVGIG (reference sequence). The CDR3 has 13 amino acids. Trimming shortened V by 2 bases and J by 0 bases, and 8 bases separated the two germline ends. The CDR3 bases are TGTGCCTGGAGTTGGGATAGCTCCTACGAGCAGTACTTC. Translating it yields CAWSWDSSYEQYF.

CDR3 protein: CASSPRLGAHQAFF. DNA of the CDR3: TGTGCCAGCAGCCCACGACTGGGGGCCCATCAAGCTTTCTTT. The chain combines TRBV14 with TRBJ1-1; a possible D gene is TRBD1 (6 bases). Trimming stripped 4 bases from V and 9 bases from J, with 18 bases between. In germline, CDR1 is SGHDN, CDR2 FVKESK. The CDR3 consists of 14 residues.

Here the CDR3 DNA reads TGTGCCAGCAGTGAAGCGCAGCGGATAGCTAACTATGGCTACACCTTC. Translating gives CASSEAQRIANYGYTF. This chain links TRBV6-1 with TRBJ1-2, with D unclear. Trimming pared 0 bases from V and 0 bases from J, leaving 11 bases between. Looked up from germline, CDR1 is MNHNS and CDR2 is SASEGT. This CDR3 has 16 amino acids.

The rearrangement links TRBV12-2 to TRBJ1-2. TRBV12-2 is designated a pseudogene. This CDR3 has 16 amino acids. This CDR3 reads CASRLSGGEANYGYTF. The CDR3, as DNA: TGTGCAAGTCGTCTGTCGGGGGGCGAAGCTAACTATGGCTACACCTTC.

This sequence joins TRBV19 and TRBJ2-3, with D perhaps matching TRBD2 (6 bases). V gave up 3 bases and J gave up 0 bases, with 10 bases separating them. The CDR3 is 15 residues long. Germline-derived CDR1 and CDR2 are LNHDA and SQIVND (reference sequence). Here the CDR3 reads CASSIGEVSTDTQYF. The CDR3 region has the DNA TGTGCCAGTAGTATCGGGGAGGTAAGCACAGATACGCAGTATTTT. The full variable domain, rest sourced from reference TRBV19 and TRBJ2-3, is DGGITQSPKYLFRKEGQNVTLSCEQNLNHDAMYWYRQDPGQGLRLIYYSQIVNDFQKGDIAEGYSVSREKKESFPLTVTSAQKNPTAFYLCASSIGEVSTDTQYFGPGTRLTVL.

This chain links TRBV5-4 with TRBJ2-7, with TRBD2 matching 15 bases. Germline V gene lookup returns CDR1 SGHNT and CDR2 YYREEE (reference sequence). V shed 4 bases, J shed 6 bases, and the junction held 8 bases outside the gene matches. The CDR3 length is 16 residues. The CDR3 coding sequence is TGTGCCAGCAGCCCACCGGGACTAGCGGGGGGCGGCGAGCAGTACTTC. The encoded protein is CASSPPGLAGGGEQYF.

V gene TRBV14 combines with J gene TRBJ1-1, with 10 bases aligning to TRBD1. Germline V gene sequence: CDR1 SGHDN, CDR2 FVKESK. This CDR3 comprises 15 residues. V was pared by 1 base and J by 4 bases, with 3 bases of the junction left unmatched. The CDR3 loop reads CASSQVGTGATEAFF. In DNA, the CDR3 is TGTGCCAGCAGCCAAGTTGGGACAGGGGCCACTGAAGCTTTCTTT.